The T cell receptor beta chain described here comes from a study of cytomegalovirus exposure and HLA in healthy donors. V lost 5 bases to trimming and J lost 0 bases; unmatched junction nucleotides: 9. Germline loops: CDR1 SEHNR, CDR2 FQNEAQ (reference sequence). The length of the CDR3 is 16 residues. This PCR relied on a set of 60 Vbeta primers and 13 Jbeta primers. Study processing details: Among the unique TCR beta chains that a later analysis counted, about 81 million in all, roughly 11 million were shared. Sequenced by immunoSEQ multiplex PCR; TCRdb stores in-frame clones only, minus some. The V and J calls and clone size come from that table; D and trimming were worked out from the DNA. The sample lists roughly 150,000 clones, 70% to 80% seen once, with 9% to 10% in the top ten.

The sample consisted of PBMCs. The TCR comes from a man younger than 35 in good health and CMV-seropositive. The chain combines TRBV7-9 with TRBJ2-7; TRBD1 matches 8 bases. The CDR3 bases are TGTGCCAGCAGCGACCCTCGACAGGGGAGCTCCTACGAGCAGTACTTC. It encodes CASSDPRQGSSYEQYF.